The source of this T cell receptor beta chain is a study of T cell clones after liver transplantation. Some clones are missing from TCRdb's copy, which holds only in-frame ones; the method was immunoSEQ multiplex PCR. The repertoire holds tens of thousands of clones, with nearly 85% as singletons. The TCR sequence derives from a human patient who received a liver transplant. A share of the T cells may be of graft donor origin. The sample here was CD4+ T cells from blood, taken approximately 3.5 years after liver transplant.

In nucleotides, the CDR3 is TGTGCCAGCAGTTTCGACAGAAGTTCCTACGAGCAGTACTTC. It encodes CASSFDRSSYEQYF. The chain combines TRBV6-1 with TRBJ2-7; maybe TRBD1 (5 bases). Germline-derived CDR1 and CDR2 are MNHNS and SASEGT. The CDR3 has 14 amino acids. Deletions cut 5 bases from V and 1 base from J, with 12 bases between.